Listed here are 24 T cell receptor beta chains from one sample, sequenced in a study of neurological immune-mediated disorders. TCRdb independently ran MiXCR on the 5' RACE reads; one entry per CDR3 protein. The table lists about 79,000 distinct CDR3 sequences, 12% to 15% of them singletons. Material: PBMCs. Receptors originate from a woman aged 45-59 years in good health.

This clonotype was picked up many times. The rearrangement joins TRBV7-2 to TRBJ2-1, with 8 bases aligning to TRBD1. V lost 2 bases and J lost 8; bases outside the gene matches: 11. This CDR3 has 16 amino acids. Germline V CDR1 and CDR2: SGHTA, FQGNSA. CDR3 sequence: CASSLRAGGSLYEQFF. The DNA of the CDR3 is TGTGCCAGCAGCTTAAGGGCAGGGGGCAGTTTATATGAGCAGTTCTTC.

This clonotype was observed at least ten times. The chain uses TRBV7-9 and TRBJ2-5, with D perhaps TRBD1 or TRBD2 (5 bases each). This CDR3 comprises 13 residues. Between the trimmed V and J ends, which lost 1 base and 6 bases, there was a span of 9 bases. Germline V gene sequence: CDR1 SEHNR, CDR2 FQNEAQ (reference sequence). CDR3 protein: CASSLGGVQTQYF. Here the CDR3 DNA reads TGTGCCAGCAGCTTAGGAGGGGTTCAGACCCAGTACTTC.

This clonotype was seen many times. The rearrangement joins TRBV6-5 to TRBJ2-1, with D perhaps matching TRBD1 or TRBD2 (5 bases each). Trimming took 6 bases from V and 0 from J, leaving 12 bases between them. This CDR3 is built from 15 residues. Germline V gives CDR1 MNHEY, CDR2 SVGAGI. The CDR3 loop reads CASRSGTTSYNEQFF. CDR3 bases: TGTGCCAGCAGATCCGGGACGACCTCCTACAATGAGCAGTTCTTC.

This clonotype appeared many times. This chain joins TRBV3-1 and TRBJ2-5; D remains unclear. V shed 4 bases and J shed 4 bases, with 13 bases lying between them. This CDR3 spans 14 amino acids. Germline values: CDR1 LGHDT, CDR2 YNNKEL (reference sequence). The CDR3 bases are TGTGCCAGCAGCCTAATGCCGGGCTCAGAGACCCAGTACTTC. It specifies CASSLMPGSETQYF.

The J gene is TRBJ1-6, the V gene TRBV5-1; weak D call: TRBD1 (5 bases). Trimming stripped 1 base from V and 5 bases from J, with 7 bases between. This CDR3 contains 14 residues. Germline V gene lookup returns CDR1 SGHRS and CDR2 YFSETQ. Written as DNA, the CDR3 is TGCGCCAGCAGCTTGTTGGGGGATAATTCACCCCTCCACTTT. Translation: CASSLLGDNSPLHF.

This clonotype was detected ten times or more. V is TRBV12-3 or TRBV12-4 and J is TRBJ2-3; perhaps D is TRBD1 or TRBD2 (5 bases each). The V and J ends lost 4 bases and 0 bases respectively, with 14 bases between them. CDR3 size: 16 residues. The CDR3, as DNA: TGTGCCAGCAGTTCCGGGACGGCAACTAGCACAGATACGCAGTATTTT. Its protein product is CASSSGTATSTDTQYF.

This clonotype showed up many times. The rearrangement links TRBV28 to TRBJ1-1; 7 bases match TRBD1. Losses at the gene ends were 6 bases for V and 1 base for J; bases not matched to a gene: 5. Germline CDR1 MDHEN, CDR2 SYDVKM. The CDR3 runs 14 residues. CDR3 sequence (DNA): TGTGCCAGCAGGGCAGGGGGAACGAACACTGAAGCTTTCTTT. It encodes CASRAGGTNTEAFF.

This clonotype was seen repeatedly, ten times or more. This chain links TRBV29-1 with TRBJ2-7, with D maybe TRBD2 (6 bases). The CDR3 runs to 14 residues. Germline V gene lookup returns CDR1 SQVTM and CDR2 ANQGSEA. Trimming took off 4 bases at V and 0 bases at J, with 13 bases between the two ends. The CDR3, as DNA: TGCAGCGTTGTGGGACTCCCTTCCTCCTACGAGCAGTACTTC. Residues: CSVVGLPSSYEQYF.

This clonotype has ten or more counts. The chain combines TRBV6-5 with TRBJ2-7, with TRBD1 matching 11 bases. There are 15 residues in the CDR3. V trimming: 0 bases; J trimming: 7 bases; junction bases outside the gene matches: 5. CDR1 and CDR2 (germline): MNHEY, SVGAGI. The CDR3, as DNA: TGTGCCAGCAGTTACTCCGGACAGGGGGCTCTAGAGCAGTACTTC. The encoded protein is CASSYSGQGALEQYF.

This clonotype came up many times. The rearrangement joins TRBV20-1 to TRBJ2-3, with a possible D match to TRBD2 (5 bases). The CDR3 is made up of 16 amino acids. Germline V lookup: CDR1 DFQATT, CDR2 SNEGSKA (reference sequence). The germline V and J ends were trimmed by 5 bases and 6 bases, with 24 bases remaining between them. The CDR3 spells CSASTQGLTLRDTQYF. Here the CDR3 DNA reads TGCAGTGCTTCCACCCAAGGACTCACCTTGCGGGATACGCAGTATTTT.

This clonotype was detected ten times or more. The chain is built from TRBV27 and TRBJ1-2; TRBD1 matches at 9 bases. From germline, CDR1 is MNHEY and CDR2 SMNVEV (reference sequence). There are 17 residues in the CDR3. V shed 5 bases, J shed 7 bases, and the junction held 17 bases outside the gene matches. CDR3 region: CASSPLIRDRATGGYTF. The CDR3 nucleotides read TGTGCCAGCAGTCCATTAATCCGGGACAGGGCCACGGGTGGCTACACCTTC.

This clonotype was recorded many times. This sequence joins TRBV29-1 and TRBJ1-2; D remains unclear. The CDR3 has 14 residues. Trimming left V 6 bases short and J 7 bases short, with 21 bases between. Germline-derived CDR1 and CDR2 are SQVTM and ANQGSEA. In DNA, the CDR3 is TGCAGCGTAGCCCCCGCGCCTCCCGCGGTTGGCTACACCTTC. It codes for CSVAPAPPAVGYTF.

CDR3 residues: CASSMGLAGVLRSYNEQFF. The DNA for the CDR3 is TGTGCCAGCAGCATGGGACTAGCGGGAGTTCTCCGGTCCTACAATGAGCAGTTCTTC. The chain carries TRBV7-2 and TRBJ2-1, with TRBD2 identical over 14 bases. The CDR3 consists of 19 residues. Unmatched junction bases numbered 10, after V lost 5 bases and J lost 1 base. The germline gives CDR1 SGHTA, CDR2 FQGNSA. Based on the CDR3 plus reference TRBV7-2 and TRBJ2-1, the full variable domain is GAGVSQSPSNKVTEKGKDVELRCDPISGHTALYWYRQSLGQGLEFLIYFQGNSAPDKSGLPSDRFSAERTGGSVSTLTIQRTQQEDSAVYLCASSMGLAGVLRSYNEQFFGPGTRLTVL.

This clonotype occurred many times. The chain links TRBV20-1 to TRBJ1-1, with D possibly matching TRBD1 (5 bases). V was pared by 6 bases and J by 5 bases, with 19 bases between. This CDR3 region has 14 residues. Germline V CDR1 and CDR2: DFQATT, SNEGSKA (reference sequence). The CDR3 region is CSANPGGAGTEAFF. The CDR3 DNA reads as TGCAGTGCCAACCCAGGAGGGGCTGGAACTGAAGCTTTCTTT.

The rearrangement uses TRBV3-1 and TRBJ2-1; 10 nucleotides match TRBD2. Germline lookup yields CDR1 LGHDT and CDR2 YNNKEL (reference sequence). The ends lost 5 bases at V and 4 bases at J; junction bases unmatched: 8. The CDR3 spans 16 residues. CDR3 in amino acids: CASSTRTSGLYNEQFF. In nucleotides, the CDR3 is TGTGCCAGCAGCACGCGGACTAGCGGACTTTACAATGAGCAGTTCTTC.

This clonotype has a count of ten or more. This chain joins TRBV5-1 and TRBJ2-5, with 7 bases matching TRBD2. Looked up from germline, CDR1 is SGHRS and CDR2 is YFSETQ. The CDR3 length is 14 residues. J lost 1 base, V lost 4 bases, and 4 bases had no gene match. The CDR3 DNA reads TGCGCCAGCAGCAAAGGGACTACCCAAGAGACCCAGTACTTC. Its translation is CASSKGTTQETQYF.

This clonotype was counted ten times or more. This sequence joins TRBV27 and TRBJ2-5; perhaps TRBD2 as D (6 bases). Trimming took off 5 bases at V and 2 bases at J, with 12 bases between the two ends. This CDR3 spans 14 amino acids. Germline lookup yields CDR1 MNHEY and CDR2 SMNVEV (reference sequence). The CDR3 here is CASSKWRDQETQYF. The DNA of the CDR3 is TGTGCCAGCAGTAAATGGCGGGATCAAGAGACCCAGTACTTC.

This clonotype occurred many times. The V and J genes are TRBV20-1 and TRBJ2-1; perhaps TRBD1 as D (6 bases). The V gene's germline CDR1 is DFQATT and CDR2 SNEGSKA (reference sequence). This CDR3 region has 16 residues. V lost 3 bases and J 8 bases, leaving 23 bases between the germline ends. CDR3: CSARNRVGSVGHEQFF. DNA for the CDR3: TGCAGTGCTAGGAACAGGGTAGGTTCGGTTGGCCATGAGCAGTTCTTC.

This clonotype was picked up many times. V is TRBV20-1 and J is TRBJ2-5; 8 bases map to TRBD2. The junction had 13 bases not matched to a gene; V was cut back by 3 bases and J by 7 bases. CDR1 and CDR2 (germline): DFQATT, SNEGSKA (reference sequence). The CDR3 loop spans 15 amino acids. The chain's CDR3 is CSARDRGGPFGTQYF. DNA of the CDR3: TGCAGTGCTAGGGACCGGGGGGGACCCTTCGGGACCCAGTACTTC.

This clonotype was seen ten or more times. The V gene is TRBV12-3 or TRBV12-4, the J gene TRBJ1-5, with D perhaps TRBD1 (6 bases). The CDR3 covers 16 residues. With 2 bases removed from V and 0 bases from J, the gap between germline ends came to 11 bases. CDR3 in DNA: TGTGCCAGCAGTTTACAAGGGGGGATTAGCAATCAGCCCCAGCATTTT. Translating gives CASSLQGGISNQPQHF.

This clonotype came up many times. The rearrangement uses TRBV10-3 and TRBJ2-5, with 14 positions matching TRBD2. The CDR3 loop spans 18 amino acids. The V and J ends lost 2 bases and 5 bases, in that order; junction bases with no gene match: 10. Germline V gives CDR1 ENHRY, CDR2 SYGVKD. The CDR3 reads CAISEPRLAGGATETQYF. The CDR3 DNA follows: TGTGCCATCAGTGAGCCTCGACTAGCGGGGGGGGCCACCGAGACCCAGTACTTC.

This clonotype was counted at least ten times. The rearrangement links TRBV5-5 to TRBJ1-5, with 8 nucleotides matching TRBD1. Germline V gene data show CDR1 as SGHKS and CDR2 as YYEKEE (reference sequence). The CDR3 loop spans 15 amino acids. Unmatched junction bases numbered 4, after V lost 3 bases and J lost 2 bases. CDR3 DNA sequence: TGTGCCAGCAGCTCGACAGGGGCCGGCAATCAGCCCCAGCATTTT. This sequence encodes CASSSTGAGNQPQHF.

This clonotype appeared many times. The chain links TRBV7-9 to TRBJ2-3; D is unclear. Per the germline V gene, CDR1 is SEHNR and CDR2 is FQNEAQ (reference sequence). The CDR3 covers 11 residues. V was pared by 2 bases and J by 12 bases, with 9 bases between. The CDR3: CASSLFPSQYF. CDR3 in DNA: TGTGCCAGCAGCTTATTCCCGTCCCAGTATTTT.

The table lists this clonotype with many counts. The chain recombines TRBV29-1 with TRBJ2-7; 8 bases are a match to TRBD1. The CDR3 runs to 14 residues. Germline values: CDR1 SQVTM, CDR2 ANQGSEA. Losses at the gene ends were 0 bases for V and 2 bases for J; bases not matched to a gene: 3. DNA of the CDR3: TGCAGCGTTGAAGAACGGACAGGGACCTACGAGCAGTACTTC. It yields the protein CSVEERTGTYEQYF.